This T cell receptor beta chain comes out of a study of blood T cell repertoires in COVID-19. Across the study: Collection of acute and convalescent COVID-19 samples took place in the United States, Italy and Spain. PBMCs, B-cell-depleted T cells, or T cells provided the cDNA or gDNA that made up the material.

The CDR3 is 14 residues long. Per germline, CDR1 MNHEY and CDR2 SMNVEV (reference sequence). V dropped 5 bases and J dropped 5; count of bases not matched to a gene: 8. Per the authors' pipeline: Researchers report that nucleated cell counts were estimated from reference gene primer amplification. Sequenced by immunoSEQ multiplex PCR; TCRdb stores in-frame clones only, minus some. That table furnishes V, J and clone size, whereas the DNA furnished D and trimming. The table shows 90,000 to 150,000 clones, with 85% occurring only once. This clonotype was sampled from an elderly man with acute or convalescent COVID-19. Material: peripheral blood. This chain connects TRBV27 to TRBJ2-5; TRBD2 matches 7 bases. The DNA of the CDR3 is TGTGCCAGCAGTCGGACTAGTTCGGGGGAGACCCAGTACTTC. It specifies CASSRTSSGETQYF.